This TCR beta chain was documented in a study of tissue T cells after allogeneic stem cell transplantation. The method was immunoSEQ multiplex PCR; TCRdb's version includes in-frame clones alone and lacks a portion of them. The top ten clones hold about a fifth of a sample with some 6,200 clones, 50% to 70% of them seen once. Germline V gives CDR1 SGHTA, CDR2 FQGTGA. The CDR3 totals 13 residues. The V end was cut by 2 bases, the J end by 0 bases, with 5 bases between. As concerns this clone: What it binds is unknown.

General observations from the study: Anatomically similar tissues had similar TCR repertoires within each patient.

The chain carries TRBV7-3 and TRBJ2-7; D is ambiguous. The TCR originated in a male donor at least 60 years old with lung cancer. Sequencing was performed on tissue from the jejunum, taken at autopsy. CDR3 coding DNA: TGTGCCAGCAGCTTAGGCCCCTCCTACGAGCAGTACTTC. Amino acid sequence: CASSLGPSYEQYF.